The subject of this entry is one TCR beta chain. The entry originates in a study of PD-1 blockade in classical Hodgkin lymphoma. Sequencing was performed with immunoSEQ multiplex PCR; in TCRdb, only in-frame clones are kept and a portion is missing. Altogether about 90,000 clones are present, 90% being singletons, with the ten largest covering 2.5% to 3.5%. Documented time point: cycle 4 day 1 (C4D1), after five to seven weeks of nivolumab. Each and every patient relapsed after autologous stem cell transplantation, and patients got differing brentuximab vedotin exposure. The germline gives CDR1 SGHDT, CDR2 YYEEEE. The CDR3 extends over 15 amino acids. Trimming took off 4 bases at V and 2 bases at J, with 16 bases between the two ends.

This sequence originates from a human donor with classical Hodgkin lymphoma. Sequenced material: peripheral blood mononuclear cells (PBMCs), taken before the fourth cycle of nivolumab. The gene calls are TRBV5-6 and TRBJ2-7; perhaps TRBD1 as D (7 bases). The CDR3 DNA sequence: TGTGCCAGCAGCCCGCTAGGAGGGGGCCCCTACGAGCAGTACTTC. Translated, it gives CASSPLGGGPYEQYF.